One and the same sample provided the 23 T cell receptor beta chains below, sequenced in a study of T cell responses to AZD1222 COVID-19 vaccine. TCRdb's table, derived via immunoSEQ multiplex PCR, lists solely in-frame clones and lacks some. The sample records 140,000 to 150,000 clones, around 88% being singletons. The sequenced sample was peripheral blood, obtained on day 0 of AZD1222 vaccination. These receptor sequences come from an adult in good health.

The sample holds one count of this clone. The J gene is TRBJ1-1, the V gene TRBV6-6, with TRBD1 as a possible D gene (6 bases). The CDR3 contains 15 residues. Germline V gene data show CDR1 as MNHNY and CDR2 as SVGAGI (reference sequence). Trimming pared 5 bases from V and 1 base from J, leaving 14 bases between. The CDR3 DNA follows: TGTGCCAGCAGTCTTGCTAGACAGGCGAACACTGAAGCTTTCTTT. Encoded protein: CASSLARQANTEAFF.

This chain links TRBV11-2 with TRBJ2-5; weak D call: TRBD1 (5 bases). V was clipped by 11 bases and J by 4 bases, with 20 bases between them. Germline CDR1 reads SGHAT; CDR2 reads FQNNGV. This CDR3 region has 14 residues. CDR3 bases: TGTGCCGGGGCCCCTGGATATGGGATAGAGACCCAGTACTTC. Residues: CAGAPGYGIETQYF.

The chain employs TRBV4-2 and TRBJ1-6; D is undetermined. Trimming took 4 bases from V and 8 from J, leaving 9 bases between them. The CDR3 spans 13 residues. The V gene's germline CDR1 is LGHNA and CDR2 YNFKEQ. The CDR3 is CASSPRGDSPLHF. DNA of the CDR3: TGTGCCAGCAGCCCCCGGGGAGATTCACCCCTCCACTTT.

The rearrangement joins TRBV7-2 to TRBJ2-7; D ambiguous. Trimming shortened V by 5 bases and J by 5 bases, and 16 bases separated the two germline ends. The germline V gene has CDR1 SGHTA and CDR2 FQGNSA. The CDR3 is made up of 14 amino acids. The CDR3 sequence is CASSPGSSSDEQYF. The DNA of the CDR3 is TGTGCCAGCAGCCCCGGTAGTAGCTCGGACGAGCAGTACTTC.

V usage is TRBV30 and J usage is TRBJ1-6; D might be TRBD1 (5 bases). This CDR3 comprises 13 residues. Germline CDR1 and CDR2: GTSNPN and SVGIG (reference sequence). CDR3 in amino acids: CATSGGYNSPLHF. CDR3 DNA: TGTGCGACTTCTGGGGGTTATAATTCACCCCTCCACTTT.

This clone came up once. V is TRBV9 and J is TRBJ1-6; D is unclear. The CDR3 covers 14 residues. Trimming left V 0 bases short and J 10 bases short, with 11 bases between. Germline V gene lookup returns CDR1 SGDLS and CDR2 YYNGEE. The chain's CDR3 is CASSVGESRSPLHF. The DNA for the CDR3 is TGTGCCAGCAGCGTAGGGGAGAGCCGGTCACCCCTCCACTTT.

The CDR3 sequence: CASSYSWGGIYNEQFF. CDR3 coding DNA: TGTGCCAGCAGTTACTCATGGGGGGGGATTTACAATGAGCAGTTCTTC. This chain connects TRBV6-2 or TRBV6-3 to TRBJ2-1; TRBD2 matches 7 bases. Trimming took 0 bases from V and 4 from J; bases not matched to a gene: 6. The germline V gene encodes CDR1 MNHEY and CDR2 SVGEGT. There are 16 residues in the CDR3.

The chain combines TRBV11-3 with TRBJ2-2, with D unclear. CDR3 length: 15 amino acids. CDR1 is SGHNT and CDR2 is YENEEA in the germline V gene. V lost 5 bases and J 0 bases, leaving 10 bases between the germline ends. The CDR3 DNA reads TGTGCCAGCAGCACTGCTGTTTCGAACACCGGGGAGCTGTTTTTT. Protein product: CASSTAVSNTGELFF.

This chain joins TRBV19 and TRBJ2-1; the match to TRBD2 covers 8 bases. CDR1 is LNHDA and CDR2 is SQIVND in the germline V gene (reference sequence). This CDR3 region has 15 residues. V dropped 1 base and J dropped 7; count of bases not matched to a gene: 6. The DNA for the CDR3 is TGTGCCAGTAGTATAGTGGCCGGGGGGGGGAATGAGCAGTTCTTC. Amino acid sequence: CASSIVAGGGNEQFF.

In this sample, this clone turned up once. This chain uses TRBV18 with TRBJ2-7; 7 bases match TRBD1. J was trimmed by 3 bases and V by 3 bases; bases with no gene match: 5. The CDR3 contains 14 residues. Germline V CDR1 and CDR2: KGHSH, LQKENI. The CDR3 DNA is TGTGCCAGCTCACCCAGACAGGGTGTCTACGAGCAGTACTTC. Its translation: CASSPRQGVYEQYF.

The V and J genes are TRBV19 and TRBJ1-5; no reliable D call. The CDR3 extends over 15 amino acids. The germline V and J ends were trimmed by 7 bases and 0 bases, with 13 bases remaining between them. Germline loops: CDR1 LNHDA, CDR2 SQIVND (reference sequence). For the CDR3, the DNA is TGTGCCAGTATTGGGATACACTATAGCAATCAGCCCCAGCATTTT. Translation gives CASIGIHYSNQPQHF. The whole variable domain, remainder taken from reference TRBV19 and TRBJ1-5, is DGGITQSPKYLFRKEGQNVTLSCEQNLNHDAMYWYRQDPGQGLRLIYYSQIVNDFQKGDIAEGYSVSREKKESFPLTVTSAQKNPTAFYLCASIGIHYSNQPQHFGDGTRLSIL.

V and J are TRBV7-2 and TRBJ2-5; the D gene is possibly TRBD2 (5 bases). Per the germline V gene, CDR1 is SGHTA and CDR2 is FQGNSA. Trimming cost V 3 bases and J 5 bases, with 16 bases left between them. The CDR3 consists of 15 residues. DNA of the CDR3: TGTGCCAGCAGCTTCGAGGGTCTCCTCGGTGAGACCCAGTACTTC. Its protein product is CASSFEGLLGETQYF.

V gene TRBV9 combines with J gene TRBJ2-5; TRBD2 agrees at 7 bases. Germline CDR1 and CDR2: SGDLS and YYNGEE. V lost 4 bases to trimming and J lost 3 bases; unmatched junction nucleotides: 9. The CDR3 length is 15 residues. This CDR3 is CASSKGVAGKETQYF. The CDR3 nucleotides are TGTGCCAGCAGCAAAGGGGTAGCGGGTAAAGAGACCCAGTACTTC.

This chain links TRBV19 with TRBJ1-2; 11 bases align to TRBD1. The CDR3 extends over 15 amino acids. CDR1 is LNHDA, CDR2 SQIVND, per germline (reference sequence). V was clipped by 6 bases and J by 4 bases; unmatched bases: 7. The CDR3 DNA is TGTGCCAGTAGCGCCGGACAGGGGGCGCGCTATGGCTACACCTTC. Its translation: CASSAGQGARYGYTF.

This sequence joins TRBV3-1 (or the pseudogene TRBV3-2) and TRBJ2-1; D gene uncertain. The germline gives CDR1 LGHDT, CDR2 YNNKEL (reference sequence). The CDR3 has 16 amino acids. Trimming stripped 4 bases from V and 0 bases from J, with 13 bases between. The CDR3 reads CASSPIAASSYNEQFF. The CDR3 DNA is TGTGCCAGCAGCCCAATTGCCGCGAGCTCCTACAATGAGCAGTTCTTC.

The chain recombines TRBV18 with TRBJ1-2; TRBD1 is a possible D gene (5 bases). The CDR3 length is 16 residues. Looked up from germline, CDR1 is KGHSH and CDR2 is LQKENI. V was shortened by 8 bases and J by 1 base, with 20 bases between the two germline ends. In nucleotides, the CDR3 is TGTGCCAGCCCCCCGCCCGGGACTGACGTTAACTATGGCTACACCTTC. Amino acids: CASPPPGTDVNYGYTF.

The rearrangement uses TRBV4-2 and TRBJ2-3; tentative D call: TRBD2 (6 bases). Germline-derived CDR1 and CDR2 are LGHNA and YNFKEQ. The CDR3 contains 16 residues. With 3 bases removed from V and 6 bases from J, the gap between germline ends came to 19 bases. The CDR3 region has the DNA TGTGCCAGCAGCCAGGTGGCTAGCGCCGAGGGGGATACGCAGTATTTT. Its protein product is CASSQVASAEGDTQYF.

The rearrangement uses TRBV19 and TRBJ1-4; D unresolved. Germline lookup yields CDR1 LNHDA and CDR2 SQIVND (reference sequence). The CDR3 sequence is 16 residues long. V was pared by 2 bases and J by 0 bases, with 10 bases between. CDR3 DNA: TGTGCCAGTAGTATAATAGCCTCCGCAACTAATGAAAAACTGTTTTTT. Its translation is CASSIIASATNEKLFF.

In DNA form, the CDR3 reads TGTGCCAGCAGCGAACGGGGGGCGAACTCACCCCTCCACTTT. It is translated as CASSERGANSPLHF. The V call is TRBV7-8, the J call TRBJ1-6; perhaps TRBD1 as D (6 bases). Germline CDR1 is SGHVS and CDR2 is FQNEAQ. V shed 5 bases and J shed 10 bases, with 15 bases lying between them. The CDR3 is 14 amino acids.

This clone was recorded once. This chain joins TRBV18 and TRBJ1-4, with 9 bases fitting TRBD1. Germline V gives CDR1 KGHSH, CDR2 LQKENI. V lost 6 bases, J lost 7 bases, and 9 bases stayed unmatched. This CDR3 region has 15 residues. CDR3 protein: CASSLGGTGREKLFF. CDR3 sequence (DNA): TGTGCCAGCTCCCTGGGCGGGACAGGGCGTGAAAAACTGTTTTTT.

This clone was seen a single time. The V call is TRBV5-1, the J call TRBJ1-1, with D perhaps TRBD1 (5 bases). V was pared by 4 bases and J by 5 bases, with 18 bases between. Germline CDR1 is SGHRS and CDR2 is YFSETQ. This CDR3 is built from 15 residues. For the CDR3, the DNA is TGCGCCAGCAGCCTTGTGCAGGGCCTGGGGACTGAAGCTTTCTTT. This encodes CASSLVQGLGTEAFF.

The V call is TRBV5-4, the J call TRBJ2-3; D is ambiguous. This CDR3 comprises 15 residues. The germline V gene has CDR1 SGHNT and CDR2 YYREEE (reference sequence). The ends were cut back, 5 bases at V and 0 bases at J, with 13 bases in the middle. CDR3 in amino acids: CASSPDHKSTDTQYF. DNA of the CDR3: TGTGCCAGCAGTCCTGACCATAAAAGCACAGATACGCAGTATTTT.

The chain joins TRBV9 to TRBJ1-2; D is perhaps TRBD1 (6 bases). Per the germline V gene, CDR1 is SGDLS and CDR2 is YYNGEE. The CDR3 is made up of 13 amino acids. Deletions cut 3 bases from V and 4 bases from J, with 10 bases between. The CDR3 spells CASSAGQSYGYTF. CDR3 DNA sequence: TGTGCCAGCAGCGCCGGACAGTCCTATGGCTACACCTTC.